This TCR beta chain was obtained from a study of shared clonotypes between healthy human individuals. Libraries were prepared by immunoSEQ multiplex PCR; TCRdb keeps only in-frame clonotypes and omits some of them. The sample has roughly 2,000,000 clones; about 94% are singletons. The CDR3 extends over 16 amino acids. Germline V lookup: CDR1 SEHNR, CDR2 FQNEAQ (reference sequence). Trimming shortened V by 4 bases and J by 0 bases, and 16 bases separated the two germline ends. The naive CD8 fraction comprised CD45RO-negative cells positively selected for CCR7 and excluded terminally differentiated effector memory CD45RA+ cells. Points from the study as a whole: Only a few donors were included, so the genetic and exposure-history diversity represented was limited. Clonotypes not shared had lower generation probabilities than those common to all four donors. Among several donors, roughly 5.5% of naive CD4 clonotypes were found in common.

With respect to this clone: Antigen unknown.

Source material: naive CD8+ T cells from PBMCs. This clonotype originated in a man between 18 and 29 years old in good health. Some clones in this sample may be carry-over from other donors' samples. The chain couples TRBV7-9 to TRBJ2-7; TRBD2 might be the D (5 bases). The chain's CDR3 is CASSSIPSGASYEQYF. CDR3 nucleotide sequence: TGTGCCAGCAGCTCAATTCCCAGCGGAGCCTCCTACGAGCAGTACTTC. The variable domain in full, with the rest retrieved from reference TRBV7-9 and TRBJ2-7, is DTGVSQNPRHKITKRGQNVTFRCDPISEHNRLYWYRQTLGQGPEFLTYFQNEAQLEKSRLLSDRFSAERPKGSFSTLEIQRTEQGDSAMYLCASSSIPSGASYEQYFGPGTRLTVT.